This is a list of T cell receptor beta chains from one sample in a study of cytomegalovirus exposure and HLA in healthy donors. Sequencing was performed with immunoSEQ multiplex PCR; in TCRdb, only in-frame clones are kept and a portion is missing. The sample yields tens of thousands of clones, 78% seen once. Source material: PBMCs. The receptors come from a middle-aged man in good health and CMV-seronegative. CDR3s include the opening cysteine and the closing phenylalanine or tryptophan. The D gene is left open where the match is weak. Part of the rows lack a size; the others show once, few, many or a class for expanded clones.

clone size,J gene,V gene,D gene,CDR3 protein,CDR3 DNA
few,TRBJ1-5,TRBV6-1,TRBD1,CASSEQGNQPQHF,TGTGCCAGCAGCGAACAGGGGAATCAGCCCCAGCATTTT
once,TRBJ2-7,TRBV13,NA,CASSFGLEVTEQYF,TGTGCCAGCAGCTTCGGCCTAGAGGTTACCGAGCAGTACTTC
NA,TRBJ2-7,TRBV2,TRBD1,CASSEVGQVREQYF,TGTGCCAGCAGTGAAGTGGGACAGGTTAGGGAGCAGTACTTC
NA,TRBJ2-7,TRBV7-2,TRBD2,CASSLMWTSGSYEQYF,TGTGCCAGCAGCTTAATGTGGACTAGCGGCTCCTACGAGCAGTACTTC
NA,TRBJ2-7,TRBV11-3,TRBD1,CASTLVRDRYEQYF,TGTGCCAGCACCCTAGTCCGGGACAGGTACGAGCAGTACTTC
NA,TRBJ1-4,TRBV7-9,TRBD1,CASSRTGFEKLFF,TGTGCCAGCAGCCGGACAGGGTTTGAAAAACTGTTTTTT
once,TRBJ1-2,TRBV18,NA,CASSPGGQYGYTF,TGTGCCAGCTCCCCGGGGGGGCAGTACGGCTACACCTTC
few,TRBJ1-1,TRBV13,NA,CASSLTVNTEAFF,TGTGCCAGCAGCTTGACAGTGAACACTGAAGCTTTCTTT
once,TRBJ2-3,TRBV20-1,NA,CSVKLGDTQYF,TGCAGTGTTAAGCTCGGGGATACGCAGTATTTT
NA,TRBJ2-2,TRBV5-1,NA,CASSLGGTGNTGELFF,TGCGCCAGCAGCTTGGGCGGGACGGGGAACACCGGGGAGCTGTTTTTT
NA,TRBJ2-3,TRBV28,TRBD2,CVSILSGSGTDTQYF,TGTGTCAGCATTCTTAGCGGGAGCGGCACAGATACGCAGTATTTT
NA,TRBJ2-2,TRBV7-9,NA,CASKISANTGELFF,TGTGCCAGCAAGATCAGCGCGAACACCGGGGAGCTGTTTTTT
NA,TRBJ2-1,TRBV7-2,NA,CASRIGGGQTYNEQFF,TGTGCCAGTAGAATAGGGGGAGGGCAAACCTACAATGAGCAGTTCTTC
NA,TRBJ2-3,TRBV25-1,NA,CASRGYTDTQYF,TGTGCCAGCAGGGGCTACACAGATACGCAGTATTTT
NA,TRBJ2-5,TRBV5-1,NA,CASSSDKGETQYF,TGCGCCAGCAGTTCGGACAAGGGAGAGACCCAGTACTTC
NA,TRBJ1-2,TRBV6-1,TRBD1,CASSEPRGVPSGYTF,TGTGCCAGCAGTGAACCCAGGGGGGTACCAAGTGGCTACACCTTC
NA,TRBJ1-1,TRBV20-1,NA,CSAAQTAEAFF,TGCAGTGCTGCCCAGACAGCTGAAGCTTTCTTT
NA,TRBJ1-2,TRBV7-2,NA,CASSSGDGILYGYTF,TGTGCCAGCAGCTCGGGGGACGGTATTCTTTATGGCTACACCTTC
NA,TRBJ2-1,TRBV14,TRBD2,CASSQGGEGRPYNEQFF,TGTGCCAGCAGCCAAGGGGGGGAGGGCCGCCCCTACAATGAGCAGTTCTTC
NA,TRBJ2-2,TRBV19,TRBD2,CASHPGRASGELFF,TGTGCCTCCCATCCAGGGAGGGCCTCCGGGGAGCTGTTTTTT
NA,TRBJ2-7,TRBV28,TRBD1,CASSRTGYEQYF,TGTGCCAGCAGTCGGACAGGCTACGAGCAGTACTTC
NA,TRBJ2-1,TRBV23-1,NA,CASSPSTRRGRINEQFF,TGCGCCAGCAGTCCGTCGACACGACGGGGGAGAATCAATGAGCAGTTCTTC
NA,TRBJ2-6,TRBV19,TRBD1,CASRKQGATGANVLTF,TGTGCCAGTAGAAAGCAGGGGGCCACTGGGGCCAACGTCCTGACTTTC
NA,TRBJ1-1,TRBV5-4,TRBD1,CASSLAGQMNTEAFF,TGTGCCAGCAGCTTGGCGGGACAGATGAACACTGAAGCTTTCTTT
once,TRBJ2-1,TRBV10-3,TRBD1,CAITGTATLNEQFF,TGTGCCATCACCGGGACAGCTACGCTTAATGAGCAGTTCTTC
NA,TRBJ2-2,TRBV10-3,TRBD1,CAVSPGTGWGRAGELFF,TGTGCCGTCAGTCCCGGGACAGGGTGGGGACGGGCCGGGGAGCTGTTTTTT
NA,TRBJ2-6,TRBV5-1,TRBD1,CASHTGTGSSGANVLTF,TGCGCCAGCCACACCGGGACAGGAAGCTCTGGGGCCAACGTCCTGACTTTC
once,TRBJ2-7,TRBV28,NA,CASSFGVEQYF,TGTGCCAGCAGTTTCGGGGTCGAGCAGTACTTC
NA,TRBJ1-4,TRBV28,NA,CASRSGGVRGNEKLFF,TGTGCCAGCAGGTCTGGGGGGGTTCGGGGTAATGAAAAACTGTTTTTT
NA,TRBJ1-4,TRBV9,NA,CASSVERRRTPGEKLFF,TGTGCCAGCAGCGTAGAGAGGCGGAGAACCCCCGGTGAAAAACTGTTTTTT
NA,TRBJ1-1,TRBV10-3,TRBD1,CAISDQDRGDTEAFF,TGTGCCATCAGTGATCAGGACAGGGGAGACACTGAAGCTTTCTTT
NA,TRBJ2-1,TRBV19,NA,CASSRGGDHNEQFF,TGTGCCAGTAGTAGGGGCGGGGACCACAATGAGCAGTTCTTC
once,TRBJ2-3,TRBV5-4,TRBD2,CASSPRQSGGSTDTQYF,TGTGCCAGCAGCCCTCGCCAGAGCGGGGGGAGCACAGATACGCAGTATTTT
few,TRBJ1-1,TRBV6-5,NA,CASSYRDGAGGAFF,TGTGCCAGCAGTTACCGGGACGGGGCGGGAGGGGCTTTCTTT
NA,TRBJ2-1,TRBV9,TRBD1,CASSSRTGGYEQFF,TGTGCCAGCAGCAGCAGGACAGGGGGCTATGAGCAGTTCTTC
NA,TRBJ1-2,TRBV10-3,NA,CATGQANYGYTF,TGTGCCACCGGACAAGCTAACTATGGCTACACCTTC